Presented here are 24 T cell receptor beta chains from one specimen sequenced in a study of human T cells and chemical hapten exposure. Time point of the sample: patch test 1, 2 weeks after DPC sensitization. Treatment given: therapeutic diphenylcyclopropenone sensitization with weekly scalp DPC. TCRdb fed the RACE reads into MiXCR, producing one record per CDR3 protein. Here the sample spans 180,000 or so distinct CDR3 sequences, more than 12% being singletons. This material consisted of whole blood, taken in connection with sensitization to the hapten diphenylcyclopropenone (DPC). These receptors were taken from a young woman with alopecia areata. Some clones in this sample may be carry-over from other donors' samples.

This chain uses TRBV28 with TRBJ2-4, with 8 bases matching TRBD2. Germline CDR1 MDHEN, CDR2 SYDVKM. The CDR3 is 15 residues long. J was trimmed by 2 bases and V by 5 bases; bases with no gene match: 5. CDR3 region: CASSAGGGSKNIQYF. Here the CDR3 DNA reads TGTGCCAGCAGTGCGGGGGGCGGGTCCAAAAACATTCAGTACTTC.

This clonotype was counted at least ten times. This CDR3 reads CSVRTGVYEQYF. In nucleotides, the CDR3 is TGCAGCGTTCGGACAGGGGTGTACGAGCAGTACTTC. The rearrangement uses TRBV29-1 and TRBJ2-7; 9 bases align to TRBD1. V shed 5 bases and J 4 bases; nucleotides not matched to a gene: 3. The CDR3 is made up of 12 amino acids. The germline V gene encodes CDR1 SQVTM and CDR2 ANQGSEA.

The chain combines TRBV12-3 or TRBV12-4 with TRBJ2-3; D is undetermined. This CDR3 has 11 residues. V lost 2 bases, J lost 11 bases, and 8 bases lay in between. The CDR3 nucleotides read TGTGCCAGCAGTTTATCCCTGGGGCAGTATTTT. Amino acid sequence: CASSLSLGQYF.

This clonotype was seen a handful of times. The V and J genes are TRBV3-1 and TRBJ2-2, with D perhaps given as TRBD1 or TRBD2 (8 bases each). V was trimmed by 1 base and J by 1 base, leaving 13 bases between them. This CDR3 region has 17 residues. Germline values: CDR1 LGHDT, CDR2 YNNKEL (reference sequence). The CDR3 is CASSQAGGTGNTGELFF. The CDR3, as DNA: TGTGCCAGCAGCCAAGCGGGGGGGACAGGGAACACCGGGGAGCTGTTTTTT.

This clonotype was seen repeatedly, ten times or more. V is TRBV7-2 and J is TRBJ1-1; possibly TRBD1 for D (5 bases). V was shortened by 1 base and J by 10 bases, with 10 bases between the two germline ends. Germline CDR1 SGHTA, CDR2 FQGNSA. The CDR3 runs to 12 residues. The CDR3 here is CASSLEGAGAFF. The DNA for the CDR3 is TGTGCCAGCAGCTTAGAAGGGGCAGGAGCTTTCTTT. The entire variable domain, with the rest obtained from reference TRBV7-2 and TRBJ1-1, is as follows: GAGVSQSPSNKVTEKGKDVELRCDPISGHTALYWYRQSLGQGLEFLIYFQGNSAPDKSGLPSDRFSAERTGGSVSTLTIQRTQQEDSAVYLCASSLEGAGAFFGQGTRLTVV.

There are a few counts of this clonotype. V and J are TRBV20-1 and TRBJ1-2; D not resolved. Germline V CDR1 and CDR2: DFQATT, SNEGSKA (reference sequence). This CDR3 comprises 10 residues. V was trimmed by 5 bases and J by 10 bases, leaving 11 bases between them. CDR3: CSARGPSYTF. The CDR3 DNA is TGCAGTGCTCGCGGCCCATCCTACACCTTC.

Here the CDR3 DNA reads TGTGCCAGCAGTGCACTCGGTGGAGCTTTCTTT. It codes for CASSALGGAFF. The rearrangement uses TRBV25-1 and TRBJ1-1; D uncertain. Trimming cost V 4 bases and J 10 bases, with 10 bases left between them. CDR1 and CDR2 from the germline V gene are MGHDK and SYGVNS. The CDR3 is 11 residues long.

The V and J genes are TRBV4-2 and TRBJ2-2; 8 bases line up with TRBD2. Losses at the gene ends were 4 bases for V and 3 bases for J; bases not matched to a gene: 7. There are 16 residues in the CDR3. Germline lookup yields CDR1 LGHNA and CDR2 YNFKEQ. The CDR3 is CASSPREAGDTGELFF. CDR3 DNA sequence: TGTGCCAGCAGCCCACGAGAAGCGGGAGACACCGGGGAGCTGTTTTTT.

V gene TRBV11-3 combines with J gene TRBJ2-2; D remains ambiguous. V lost 0 bases to trimming and J lost 5 bases, with 13 bases between them. CDR1 SGHNT and CDR2 YENEEA come from the germline V gene. CDR3 size: 16 residues. The CDR3 region is CASSLDSWLDTGELFF. As DNA, the CDR3 is TGTGCCAGCAGCTTAGATAGTTGGCTGGATACCGGGGAGCTGTTTTTT.

V and J are TRBV20-1 and TRBJ1-5; 7 bases align to TRBD1. Looked up from germline, CDR1 is DFQATT and CDR2 is SNEGSKA (reference sequence). Germline trimming cut 5 bases from V and 2 bases from J; bases unmatched to any gene: 3. CDR3 length equals 13 residues. This chain's CDR3 is CSAEQGGNQPQHF. As DNA, the CDR3 is TGCAGTGCTGAGCAGGGGGGCAATCAGCCCCAGCATTTT.

This clonotype was detected only once. The V call is TRBV20-1, the J call TRBJ2-4; D could derive from TRBD1 or TRBD2 (5 bases each). Germline assignment: CDR1 DFQATT and CDR2 SNEGSKA (reference sequence). V lost 2 bases to trimming and J lost 9 bases, with 17 bases between them. The CDR3 consists of 14 residues. The CDR3 DNA sequence: TGCAGTGCTAGACAAGTTGTGGGGGATCGCATTCAGTACTTC. It yields the protein CSARQVVGDRIQYF.

This rearrangement joins TRBV30 to TRBJ1-5, with a weak D call TRBD1 (5 bases). This CDR3 spans 13 amino acids. Between the trimmed V and J ends, which lost 1 base and 5 bases, there was a span of 9 bases. The germline gives CDR1 GTSNPN, CDR2 SVGIG (reference sequence). The DNA of the CDR3 is TGTGCCTGGAGTGCAGGGTCTCATCAGCCCCAGCATTTT. Its translation: CAWSAGSHQPQHF.

V gene TRBV7-8 combines with J gene TRBJ2-5, with D unclear. Germline V gene data show CDR1 as SGHVS and CDR2 as FQNEAQ. Trimming removed 3 bases at V and 4 bases at J, with 6 bases between. CDR3 length: 12 amino acids. Written as DNA, the CDR3 is TGTGCCAGCAGCTTTAACGGAGAGACCCAGTACTTC. Translated: CASSFNGETQYF.

This chain links TRBV7-9 with TRBJ2-4; the D gene is possibly TRBD1 (7 bases). V dropped 5 bases and J dropped 1 base, with 12 bases sitting between them. The CDR3 loop spans 15 amino acids. Germline V gene lookup returns CDR1 SEHNR and CDR2 FQNEAQ (reference sequence). The CDR3 is CASSPRGTAKNIQYF. The DNA for the CDR3 is TGTGCCAGCAGCCCCAGGGGGACTGCCAAAAACATTCAGTACTTC.

This clonotype was observed a handful of times. The chain employs TRBV4-1 and TRBJ2-1; a weak D match, TRBD2 (5 bases). Germline CDR1 MGHRA, CDR2 YSYEKL. The CDR3 spans 14 residues. V gave up 6 bases and J gave up 5 bases, with 14 bases separating them. The CDR3 coding sequence is TGCGCCAGCAGTCCTAGTTTGGGAGACAATGAGCAGTTCTTC. Translating it yields CASSPSLGDNEQFF.

J is TRBJ2-7 and V is TRBV28; no definite D call. V lost 7 bases to trimming and J lost 1 base, with 14 bases between them. CDR1 MDHEN and CDR2 SYDVKM come from the germline V gene. CDR3 length: 14 residues. CDR3 sequence: CASTPSDRSYEQYF. The CDR3, as DNA: TGTGCCAGCACACCTTCGGATAGGTCCTACGAGCAGTACTTC.

The rearrangement links TRBV11-1 to TRBJ1-1; 7 nucleotides line up with TRBD1. Germline CDR1 SGHAT, CDR2 FQDESV (reference sequence). The ends lost 8 bases at V and 1 base at J; junction bases unmatched: 4. This CDR3 spans 13 amino acids. This chain's CDR3 is CASAGQPNTEAFF. DNA for the CDR3: TGTGCCAGCGCGGGACAGCCGAACACTGAAGCTTTCTTT.

The CDR3: CASSETGTSGGYEQFF. The CDR3 DNA reads as TGTGCCAGCAGTGAGACCGGGACTAGCGGGGGTTATGAGCAGTTCTTC. This sequence joins TRBV25-1 and TRBJ2-1; 14 bases match TRBD2. Germline CDR1 MGHDK, CDR2 SYGVNS. The CDR3 spans 16 residues. The V segment lost 3 bases and the J segment 8 bases; nucleotides outside the gene matches: 6.

This clonotype has a handful of counts. The chain combines TRBV10-3 with TRBJ1-6; D may be TRBD1 (5 bases). The germline gives CDR1 ENHRY, CDR2 SYGVKD. The germline V and J ends were trimmed by 5 bases and 5 bases, with 13 bases remaining between them. The CDR3 runs 15 residues. DNA of the CDR3: TGTGCCATCAGTCCCCTTGGCAGGGATAATTCACCCCTCCACTTT. Translation gives CAISPLGRDNSPLHF.

This clonotype turned up a few times. J is TRBJ1-2 and V is TRBV7-8; 8 bases are shared with TRBD1. The germline CDR1 and CDR2 sequences are SGHVS and FQNEAQ. V shed 1 base, J shed 5 bases, and the junction held 12 bases outside the gene matches. The CDR3 loop spans 17 amino acids. The CDR3 reads CASSLVAGGKGPYGYTF. The CDR3, as DNA: TGTGCCAGCAGCTTAGTGGCAGGGGGCAAAGGACCATATGGCTACACCTTC.

To note about this clonotype: The junction and the germline gene differ at one end; a read error may be behind it. The V gene is TRBV7-9, the J gene TRBJ1-4; D might be TRBD1 (6 bases). Germline CDR1 is SEHNR and CDR2 is FQNEAQ (reference sequence). The CDR3 consists of 14 residues. The CDR3 loop reads CASGLGASNEKLFF. As DNA, the CDR3 is TGTGCCAGCGGCTTGGGGGCATCTAATGAAAAACTGTTTTTT. Full variable domain (rest looked up from reference TRBV7-9 and TRBJ1-4): DTGVSQNPRHKITKRGQNVTFRCDPISEHNRLYWYRQTLGQGPEFLTYFQNEAQLEKSRLLSDRFSAERPKGSFSTLEIQRTEQGDSAMYLCASGLGASNEKLFFGSGTQLSVL.

This clonotype appeared many times. The gene calls are TRBV28 and TRBJ2-7; weak D call: TRBD1 (5 bases). Germline CDR1 and CDR2: MDHEN and SYDVKM. V lost 6 bases to trimming and J lost 0 bases, with 15 bases between them. The CDR3 runs to 15 residues. The CDR3 DNA follows: TGTGCCAGCAGCCTTGGACACCGCCGCTCCTACGAGCAGTACTTC. Its protein product is CASSLGHRRSYEQYF.

The chain has TRBV7-9 and TRBJ1-3; no clear D gene. Germline-derived CDR1 and CDR2 are SEHNR and FQNEAQ (reference sequence). Trimming took 4 bases from V and 3 from J, leaving 13 bases between them. The CDR3 covers 15 residues. CDR3 nucleotides: TGTGCCAGCAGCTCAGAGCGGGGAGGTGGAAACACCATATATTTT. Encoded protein: CASSSERGGGNTIYF.

This rearrangement joins TRBV6-6 to TRBJ1-1; a possible D gene is TRBD1 (5 bases). CDR1 is MNHNY and CDR2 is SVGAGI in the germline V gene (reference sequence). The V end was cut by 2 bases, the J end by 4 bases, with 23 bases between. The CDR3 has 18 amino acids. CDR3 sequence reads: CASSYGDRSARRGTEAFF. The CDR3 DNA reads as TGTGCCAGCAGTTACGGTGACAGAAGTGCGCGGCGGGGCACTGAAGCTTTCTTT.